Following are 5 T cell receptor beta chains from one sample sequenced in a study of cytomegalovirus exposure and HLA in healthy donors. The PCR made use of 60 Vbeta and 13 Jbeta primers. This table comes from immunoSEQ multiplex PCR, and its TCRdb copy is limited to in-frame clones, with some not included. The sample records just over 200,000 clones, about 70% being singletons. What was sequenced was PBMCs. The source of these receptors is a middle-aged man in good health and CMV-seropositive.

The V and J genes are TRBV7-9 and TRBJ1-1; TRBD1 is a possible D gene (6 bases). The germline gives CDR1 SEHNR, CDR2 FQNEAQ (reference sequence). V lost 5 bases to trimming and J lost 6 bases, with 13 bases between them. CDR3 length: 13 residues. The DNA for the CDR3 is TGTGCCAGCAGCCCGGCAGGGGACGCTGAAGCTTTCTTT. Residues: CASSPAGDAEAFF.

This clone was found a few times. The V and J genes are TRBV5-1 and TRBJ2-1; 9 bases match TRBD1. Losses at the gene ends were 4 bases for V and 7 bases for J; bases not matched to a gene: 6. This CDR3 region has 14 residues. The germline CDR1 and CDR2 sequences are SGHRS and YFSETQ. CDR3 DNA sequence: TGCGCCAGCAGCCTTCGGGACAGGGCGAATGAGCAGTTCTTC. This gives the protein CASSLRDRANEQFF. The full variable domain, rest sourced from reference TRBV5-1 and TRBJ2-1, is KAGVTQTPRYLIKTRGQQVTLSCSPISGHRSVSWYQQTPGQGLQFLFEYFSETQRNKGNFPGRFSGRQFSNSRSEMNVSTLELGDSALYLCASSLRDRANEQFFGPGTRLTVL.

CDR3 residues: CASSSRLESNEQFF. The CDR3 DNA sequence: TGCGCCAGCAGTTCCCGACTAGAATCCAATGAGCAGTTCTTC. This chain connects TRBV5-1 to TRBJ2-1, with D maybe TRBD2 (6 bases). Deletions cut 5 bases from V and 6 bases from J, with 15 bases between. Germline CDR1 reads SGHRS; CDR2 reads YFSETQ. The CDR3 extends over 14 amino acids.

The genes are TRBV5-4 and TRBJ2-3; 9 positions agree with TRBD2. The CDR3 totals 15 residues. J lost 0 bases, V lost 4 bases, and 3 bases had no gene match. Germline values: CDR1 SGHNT, CDR2 YYREEE (reference sequence). In nucleotides, the CDR3 is TGTGCCAGCAGCCTAGCGGGGAGTAGCACAGATACGCAGTATTTT. As protein: CASSLAGSSTDTQYF.

The J gene is TRBJ1-5, the V gene TRBV6-1, with D tentatively TRBD1 (5 bases). CDR1 is MNHNS, CDR2 SASEGT, per germline. Trimming stripped 7 bases from V and 7 bases from J, with 11 bases between. The CDR3 loop spans 12 amino acids. The CDR3 sequence: CASNLGAQPQHF. The DNA of the CDR3 is TGTGCCAGCAACCTAGGGGCCCAGCCCCAGCATTTT.